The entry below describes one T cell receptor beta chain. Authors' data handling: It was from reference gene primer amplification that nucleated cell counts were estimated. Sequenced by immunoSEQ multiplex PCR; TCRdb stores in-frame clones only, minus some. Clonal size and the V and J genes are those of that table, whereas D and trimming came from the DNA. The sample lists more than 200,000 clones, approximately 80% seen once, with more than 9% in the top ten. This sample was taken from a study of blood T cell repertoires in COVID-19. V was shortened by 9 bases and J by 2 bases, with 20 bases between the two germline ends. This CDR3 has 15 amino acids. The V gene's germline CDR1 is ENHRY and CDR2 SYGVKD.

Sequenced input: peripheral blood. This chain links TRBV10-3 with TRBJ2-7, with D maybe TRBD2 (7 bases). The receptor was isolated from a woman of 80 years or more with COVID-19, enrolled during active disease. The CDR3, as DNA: TGTGCCATTACGCCCCGGGGAGGGGGGCCCTACGAGCAGTACTTC. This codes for CAITPRGGGPYEQYF.